This T cell receptor (beta chain) was observed in a study of CD8 T cells in Susac syndrome. Points from the study as a whole: The study recognized that the number of individuals in its TCR sequencing and HLA analysis was relatively small.

The authors negatively isolated CD8+ and CD4+ T cells and FACS-enriched TEMRA cells. Random hexamers were used to reverse transcribe an amount of roughly 0.45 to 1 ug RNA. With immunoSEQ multiplex PCR, TCR beta CDR3 was amplified across 54 Vbeta and 13 Jbeta. TCRdb ran MiXCR on the immunoSEQ multiplex PCR reads and lists one entry per CDR3 protein. The sample has around 130,000 distinct CDR3 sequences, around nine tenths seen once. This clonotype was detected a few times. Antigen specificity is unknown. The CDR3 length is 11 residues. V lost 2 bases and J 4 bases, leaving 3 bases between the germline ends. Germline V CDR1 and CDR2: MNHEY, SVGEGT.

V is TRBV6-2 or TRBV6-3 and J is TRBJ2-7; D is undetermined. This TCR derives from a human donor with multiple sclerosis. Sequencing was performed on CD8+ T cells from PBMCs. The CDR3: CASSYLYEQYF. The CDR3 DNA reads TGTGCCAGCAGTTACCTTTACGAGCAGTACTTC.